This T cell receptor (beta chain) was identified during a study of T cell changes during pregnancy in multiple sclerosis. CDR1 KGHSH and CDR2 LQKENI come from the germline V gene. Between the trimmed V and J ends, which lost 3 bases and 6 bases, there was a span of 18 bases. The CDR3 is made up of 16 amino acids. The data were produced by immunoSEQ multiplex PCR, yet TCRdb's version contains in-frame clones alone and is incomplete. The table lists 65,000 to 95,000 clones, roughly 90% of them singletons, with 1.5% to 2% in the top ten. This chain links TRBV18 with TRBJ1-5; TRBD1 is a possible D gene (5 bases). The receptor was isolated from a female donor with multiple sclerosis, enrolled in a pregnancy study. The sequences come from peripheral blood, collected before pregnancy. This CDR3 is CASSPRRLGEGQPQHF. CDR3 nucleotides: TGTGCCAGCTCACCCCGCCGTTTAGGGGAGGGTCAGCCCCAGCATTTT. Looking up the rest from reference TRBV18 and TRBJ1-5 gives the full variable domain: NAGVMQNPRHLVRRRGQEARLRCSPMKGHSHVYWYRQLPEEGLKFMVYLQKENIIDESGMPKERFSAEFPKEGPSILRIQQVVRGDSAAYFCASSPRRLGEGQPQHFGDGTRLSIL.